This T cell receptor (beta chain) was observed in a study of PD-1 blockade in classical Hodgkin lymphoma. Turning to the study itself: Treatment was intravenous nivolumab, 3 mg/kg every 2 weeks, until progression.

The time point is: cycle 4 day 1 (C4D1), after around six weeks of nivolumab. With no exception, relapse followed autologous stem cell transplantation in all patients, and brentuximab vedotin exposure varied. Some clones are missing from TCRdb's copy, which holds only in-frame ones; the method was immunoSEQ multiplex PCR. The repertoire holds roughly 60,000 clones, about 90% seen once, with 10% to 13% in the top ten. Note on this clone: What it binds is unknown.

CDR3 size: 13 residues. V was trimmed by 5 bases and J by 4 bases, leaving 11 bases between them. Germline V gene lookup returns CDR1 MGHDK and CDR2 SYGVNS. Study-level points and caveats: Patients starting nivolumab under 1 year after ASCT were excluded. Complete responders possessed baseline diversity comparable to newly diagnosed patients. Reports described newly diagnosed patients as having lower baseline TCR diversity than healthy donors.

V and J are TRBV25-1 and TRBJ1-2; D not resolved. Sample: peripheral blood mononuclear cells (PBMCs), taken before the fourth cycle of nivolumab. This TCR was sampled from a human donor with classical Hodgkin lymphoma. The CDR3 region is CASSTYGFYGYTF. The CDR3 DNA follows: TGTGCCAGCAGTACTTACGGCTTCTATGGCTACACCTTC.